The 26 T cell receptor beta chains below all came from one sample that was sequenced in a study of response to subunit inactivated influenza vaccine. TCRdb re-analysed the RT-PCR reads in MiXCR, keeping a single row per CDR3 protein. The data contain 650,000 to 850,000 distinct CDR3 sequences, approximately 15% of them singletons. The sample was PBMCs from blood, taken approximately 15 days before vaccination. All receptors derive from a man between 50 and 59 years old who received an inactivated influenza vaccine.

This CDR3 is CASSPTGANLNTEAFF. DNA for the CDR3: TGTGCCAGCAGCCCAACCGGGGCCAACCTGAACACTGAAGCTTTCTTT. The V and J genes are TRBV3-1 and TRBJ1-1, with D tentatively TRBD1 (5 bases). The germline V and J ends were trimmed by 4 bases and 0 bases, with 15 bases remaining between them. In germline, CDR1 is LGHDT, CDR2 YNNKEL (reference sequence). The CDR3 runs 16 residues.

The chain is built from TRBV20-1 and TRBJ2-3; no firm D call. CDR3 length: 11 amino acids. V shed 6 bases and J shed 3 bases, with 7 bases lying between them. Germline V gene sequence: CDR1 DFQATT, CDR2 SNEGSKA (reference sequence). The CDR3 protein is CSATRTDTQYF. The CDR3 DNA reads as TGCAGTGCCACCAGGACAGATACGCAGTATTTT.

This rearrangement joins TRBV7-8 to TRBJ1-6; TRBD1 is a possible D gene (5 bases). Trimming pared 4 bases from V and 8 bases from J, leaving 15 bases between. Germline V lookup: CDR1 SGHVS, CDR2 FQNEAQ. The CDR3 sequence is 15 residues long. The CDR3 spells CASSYRGDRYSPLHF. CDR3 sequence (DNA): TGTGCCAGCAGCTACCGGGGCGACAGATATTCACCCCTCCACTTT.

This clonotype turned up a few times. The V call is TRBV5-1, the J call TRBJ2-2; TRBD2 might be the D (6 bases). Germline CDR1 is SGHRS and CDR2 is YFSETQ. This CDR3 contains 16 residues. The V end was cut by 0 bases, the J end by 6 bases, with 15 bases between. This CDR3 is CASSLGDPRRAGELFF. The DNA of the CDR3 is TGCGCCAGCAGCTTGGGAGACCCCAGGAGGGCCGGGGAGCTGTTTTTT.

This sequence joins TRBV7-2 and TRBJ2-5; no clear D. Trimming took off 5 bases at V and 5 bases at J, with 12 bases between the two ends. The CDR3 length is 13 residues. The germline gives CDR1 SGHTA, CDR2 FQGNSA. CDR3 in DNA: TGTGCCAGCAGCGCCACCGGTAGGGAGACCCAGTACTTC. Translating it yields CASSATGRETQYF.

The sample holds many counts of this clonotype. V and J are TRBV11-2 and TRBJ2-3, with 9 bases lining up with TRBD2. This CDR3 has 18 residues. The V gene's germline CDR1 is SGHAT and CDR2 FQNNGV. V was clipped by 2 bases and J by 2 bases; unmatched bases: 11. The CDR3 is CASSLKSRRGGNTDTQYF. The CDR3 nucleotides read TGTGCCAGCAGCTTAAAATCACGGCGGGGGGGCAACACAGATACGCAGTATTTT.

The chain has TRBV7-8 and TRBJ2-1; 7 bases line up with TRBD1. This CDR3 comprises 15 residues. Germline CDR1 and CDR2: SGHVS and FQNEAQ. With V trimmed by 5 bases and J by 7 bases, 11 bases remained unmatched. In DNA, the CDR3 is TGTGCCAGCAGCCCACGACAGGGATACGGGAATGAGCAGTTCTTC. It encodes CASSPRQGYGNEQFF.

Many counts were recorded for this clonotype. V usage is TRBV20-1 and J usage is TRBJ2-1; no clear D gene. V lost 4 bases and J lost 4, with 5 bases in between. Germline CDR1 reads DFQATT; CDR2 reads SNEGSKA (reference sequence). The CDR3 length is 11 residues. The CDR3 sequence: CSAMAYNEQFF. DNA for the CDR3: TGCAGTGCTATGGCATACAATGAGCAGTTCTTC.

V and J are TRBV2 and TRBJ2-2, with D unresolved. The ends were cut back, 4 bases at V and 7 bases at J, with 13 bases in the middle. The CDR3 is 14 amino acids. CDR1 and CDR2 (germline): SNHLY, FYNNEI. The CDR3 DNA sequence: TGTGCCAGCAGTGTGGGTCGGCGTAGCGGGGAGCTGTTTTTT. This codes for CASSVGRRSGELFF.

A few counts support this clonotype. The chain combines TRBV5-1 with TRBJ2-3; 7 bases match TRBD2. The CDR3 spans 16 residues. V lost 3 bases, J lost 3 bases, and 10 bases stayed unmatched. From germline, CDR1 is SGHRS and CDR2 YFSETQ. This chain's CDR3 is CASSSNPGLQTDTQYF. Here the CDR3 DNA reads TGCGCCAGCAGCTCGAATCCGGGACTACAAACAGATACGCAGTATTTT. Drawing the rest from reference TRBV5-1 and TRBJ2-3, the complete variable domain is KAGVTQTPRYLIKTRGQQVTLSCSPISGHRSVSWYQQTPGQGLQFLFEYFSETQRNKGNFPGRFSGRQFSNSRSEMNVSTLELGDSALYLCASSSNPGLQTDTQYFGPGTRLTVL.

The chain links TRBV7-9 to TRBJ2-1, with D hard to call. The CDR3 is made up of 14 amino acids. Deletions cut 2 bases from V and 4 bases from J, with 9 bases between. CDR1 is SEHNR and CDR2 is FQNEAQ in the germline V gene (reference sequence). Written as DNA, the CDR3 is TGTGCCAGCAGCTTAATTACGGCTTACAATGAGCAGTTCTTC. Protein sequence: CASSLITAYNEQFF. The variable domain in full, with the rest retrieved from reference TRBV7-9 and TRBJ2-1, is DTGVSQNPRHKITKRGQNVTFRCDPISEHNRLYWYRQTLGQGPEFLTYFQNEAQLEKSRLLSDRFSAERPKGSFSTLEIQRTEQGDSAMYLCASSLITAYNEQFFGPGTRLTVL.

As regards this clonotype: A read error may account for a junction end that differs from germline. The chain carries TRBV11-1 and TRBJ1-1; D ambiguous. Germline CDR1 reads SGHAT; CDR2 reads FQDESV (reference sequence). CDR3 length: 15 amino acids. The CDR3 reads CASGLETGRNTEAFF. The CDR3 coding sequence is TGTGCCAGCGGCTTAGAAACGGGTCGGAACACTGAAGCTTTCTTT.

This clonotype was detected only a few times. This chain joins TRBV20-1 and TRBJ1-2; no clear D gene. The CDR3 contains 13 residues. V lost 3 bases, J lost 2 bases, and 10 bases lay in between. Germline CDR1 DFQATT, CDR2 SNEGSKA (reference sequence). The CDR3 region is CSARGGPNYGYTF. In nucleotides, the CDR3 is TGCAGTGCTAGGGGTGGACCGAACTATGGCTACACCTTC.

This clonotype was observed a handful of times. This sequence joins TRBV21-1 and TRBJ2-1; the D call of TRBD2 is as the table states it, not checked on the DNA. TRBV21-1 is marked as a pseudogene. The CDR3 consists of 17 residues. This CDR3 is CASSIRTSGRALDEQFF. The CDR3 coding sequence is TGTGCCAGCAGCATTCGGACTAGCGGGAGGGCCTTGGATGAGCAGTTCTTC.

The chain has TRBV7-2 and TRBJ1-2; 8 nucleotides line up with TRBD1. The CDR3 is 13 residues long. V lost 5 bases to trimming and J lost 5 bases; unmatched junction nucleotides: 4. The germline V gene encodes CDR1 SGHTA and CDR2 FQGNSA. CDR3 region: CASSGRQGYGYTF. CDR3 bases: TGTGCCAGCAGCGGCCGACAGGGGTATGGCTACACCTTC. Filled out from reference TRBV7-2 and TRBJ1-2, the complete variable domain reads GAGVSQSPSNKVTEKGKDVELRCDPISGHTALYWYRQSLGQGLEFLIYFQGNSAPDKSGLPSDRFSAERTGGSVSTLTIQRTQQEDSAVYLCASSGRQGYGYTFGSGTRLTVV.

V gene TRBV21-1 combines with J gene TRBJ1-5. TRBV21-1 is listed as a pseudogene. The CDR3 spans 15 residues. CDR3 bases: TGTGCCAGCAGCAGCGCGGAAAATAGCAATCAGCCCCAGCATTTT. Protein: CASSSAENSNQPQHF.

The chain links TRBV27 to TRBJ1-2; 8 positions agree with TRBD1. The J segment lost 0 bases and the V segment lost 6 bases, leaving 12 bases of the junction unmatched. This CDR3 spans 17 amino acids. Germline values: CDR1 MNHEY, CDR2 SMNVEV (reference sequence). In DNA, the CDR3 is TGTGCCAGCAGACTATCACAGGGGGACCATTCTAACTATGGCTACACCTTC. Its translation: CASRLSQGDHSNYGYTF.

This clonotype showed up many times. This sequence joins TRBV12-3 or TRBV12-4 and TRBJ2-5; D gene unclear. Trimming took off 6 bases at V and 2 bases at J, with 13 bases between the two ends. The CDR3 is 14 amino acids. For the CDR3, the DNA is TGTGCCAGCAGCCTCACGGGTCCACAAGAGACCCAGTACTTC. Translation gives CASSLTGPQETQYF.

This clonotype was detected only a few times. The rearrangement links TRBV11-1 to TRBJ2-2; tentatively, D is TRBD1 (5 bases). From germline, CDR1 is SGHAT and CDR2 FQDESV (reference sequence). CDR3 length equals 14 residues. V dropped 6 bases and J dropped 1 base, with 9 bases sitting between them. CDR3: CASRTGVNTGELFF. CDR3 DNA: TGTGCCAGCAGAACAGGTGTGAACACCGGGGAGCTGTTTTTT.

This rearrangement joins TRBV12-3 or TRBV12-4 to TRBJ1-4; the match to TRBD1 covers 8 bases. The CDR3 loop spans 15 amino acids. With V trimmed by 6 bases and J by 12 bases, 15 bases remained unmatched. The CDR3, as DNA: TGTGCCAGCAGCCCAGGACAGGGAGGTTATTACGAACTGTTTTTT. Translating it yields CASSPGQGGYYELFF.

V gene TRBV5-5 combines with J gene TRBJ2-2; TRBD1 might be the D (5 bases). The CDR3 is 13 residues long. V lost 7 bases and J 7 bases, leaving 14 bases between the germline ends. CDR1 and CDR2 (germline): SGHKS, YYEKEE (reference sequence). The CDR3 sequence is CASGLPRGGELFF. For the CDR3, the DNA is TGTGCCAGCGGCCTTCCTAGGGGCGGGGAGCTGTTTTTT.

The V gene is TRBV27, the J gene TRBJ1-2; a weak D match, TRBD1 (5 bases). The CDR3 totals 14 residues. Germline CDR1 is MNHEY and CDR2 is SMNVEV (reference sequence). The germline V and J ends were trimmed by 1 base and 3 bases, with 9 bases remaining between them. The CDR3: CASSLWQGDYGYTF. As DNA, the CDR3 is TGTGCCAGCAGTTTATGGCAGGGCGACTATGGCTACACCTTC.

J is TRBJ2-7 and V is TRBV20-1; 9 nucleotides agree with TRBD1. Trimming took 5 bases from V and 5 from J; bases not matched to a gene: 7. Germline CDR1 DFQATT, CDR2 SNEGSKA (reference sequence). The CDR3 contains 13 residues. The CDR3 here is CSASPGTGHEQYF. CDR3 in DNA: TGCAGTGCTTCGCCCGGGACAGGGCACGAGCAGTACTTC.

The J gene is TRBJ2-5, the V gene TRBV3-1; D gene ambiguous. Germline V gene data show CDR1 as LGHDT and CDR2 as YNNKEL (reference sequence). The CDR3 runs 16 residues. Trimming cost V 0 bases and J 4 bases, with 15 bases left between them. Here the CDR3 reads CASSQDENSRGETQYF. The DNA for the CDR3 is TGTGCCAGCAGCCAAGATGAGAACTCCCGAGGAGAGACCCAGTACTTC.

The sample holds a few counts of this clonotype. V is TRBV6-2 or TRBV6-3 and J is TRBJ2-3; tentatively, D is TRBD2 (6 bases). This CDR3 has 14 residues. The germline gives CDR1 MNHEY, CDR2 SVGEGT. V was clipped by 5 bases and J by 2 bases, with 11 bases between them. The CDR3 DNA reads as TGTGCCAGCAGTATTCGGCGGGACACAGATACGCAGTATTTT. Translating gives CASSIRRDTDTQYF.

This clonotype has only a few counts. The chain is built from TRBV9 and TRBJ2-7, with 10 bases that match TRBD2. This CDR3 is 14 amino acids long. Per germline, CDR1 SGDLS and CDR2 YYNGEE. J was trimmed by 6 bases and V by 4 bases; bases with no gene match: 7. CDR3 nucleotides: TGTGCCAGCAGCCCCCGGACTAGCGGAGGCGAGCAGTACTTC. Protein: CASSPRTSGGEQYF.